The clone carrying this T cell receptor (beta chain) came up many times. Its antigen is unknown. The sample is drawn from a study of response to subunit inactivated influenza vaccine. CDR1 and CDR2 from the germline V gene are SGHRS and YFSETQ. J was trimmed by 0 bases and V by 4 bases; bases with no gene match: 3. This CDR3 has 15 residues. Findings of the study overall: Each seasonal influenza vaccination, the authors suggested, recruits few new T cells.

TCRdb called the RT-PCR reads again in MiXCR, with one record for every CDR3 protein. The sample lists a few hundred thousand distinct CDR3 sequences; approximately 21% were seen once. The rearrangement joins TRBV5-1 to TRBJ1-4; TRBD1 aligns across 7 bases. This receptor was identified in a man between 45 and 75 years old who received an inactivated influenza vaccine. The sequencing used PBMCs from blood, collected about 20 months after vaccination. The CDR3 protein is CASSQGQPTNEKLFF. The DNA for the CDR3 is TGCGCCAGCAGCCAGGGACAGCCAACTAATGAAAAACTGTTTTTT.